These 32 T cell receptor beta chains share one sample of origin, sequenced in a study of T cell repertoires in cytomegalovirus infection. TCRdb re-analysed the reads in MiXCR, keeping a single row per CDR3 protein. Of a few hundred thousand distinct CDR3 sequences detected, 26% appear once; the ten largest clones hold around 14%. The sample was PBMCs. Source of these receptors: a human donor in good health (CMV status not recorded). Some clones in this sample may be carry-over from other donors' samples.

This clonotype was found many times. The chain combines TRBV7-2 with TRBJ2-7, with D possibly being TRBD1 (5 bases). Germline values: CDR1 SGHTA, CDR2 FQGNSA. V was cut by 1 base and J by 0 bases, with 10 bases left in between. This CDR3 contains 15 residues. The CDR3, as DNA: TGTGCCAGCAGCTTAGAAGCAGGGATCTCCTACGAGCAGTACTTC. Translated, it gives CASSLEAGISYEQYF.

This clonotype was recorded a few times. The genes are TRBV11-2 and TRBJ2-1; 11 bases fit TRBD2. The CDR3 has 17 residues. V was pared by 3 bases and J by 7 bases, with 11 bases of the junction left unmatched. Germline loops: CDR1 SGHAT, CDR2 FQNNGV. CDR3 DNA: TGTGCCAGCAGCTTGGGAACTAGCGGGAGAATTTCGAATGAGCAGTTCTTC. Its protein product is CASSLGTSGRISNEQFF.

The chain recombines TRBV7-9 with TRBJ2-5; D possibly corresponds to TRBD1 (5 bases). V was cut by 5 bases and J by 4 bases, with 11 bases left in between. The CDR3 loop spans 13 amino acids. Germline loops: CDR1 SEHNR, CDR2 FQNEAQ (reference sequence). The CDR3 nucleotides read TGTGCCAGCAGCCCCAGGGCGGCAGAGACCCAGTACTTC. Translating it yields CASSPRAAETQYF.

This clonotype occurred a few times. The V call is TRBV7-6, the J call TRBJ2-3, with 7 bases that match TRBD1. The CDR3 length is 17 residues. Per germline, CDR1 SGHVS and CDR2 FNYEAQ. V shed 5 bases, J shed 0 bases, and the junction held 11 bases outside the gene matches. CDR3 nucleotides: TGTGCCAGCAGCCCCGGGACAGTAAAAACTAGCACAGATACGCAGTATTTT. Translating gives CASSPGTVKTSTDTQYF.

A few counts support this clonotype. The chain uses TRBV19 and TRBJ1-5; D not resolved. The CDR3 spans 13 residues. CDR1 is LNHDA and CDR2 is SQIVND in the germline V gene (reference sequence). V lost 5 bases, J lost 7 bases, and 12 bases lay in between. The CDR3 DNA reads TGTGCCAGTAGTCCCACTTCGCGGCAGCCCCAGCATTTT. Translating it yields CASSPTSRQPQHF.

This clonotype has ten or more counts. J is TRBJ1-1 and V is TRBV7-3; tentative D call: TRBD1 (6 bases). The CDR3 length is 17 residues. Germline assignment: CDR1 SGHTA and CDR2 FQGTGA. Trimming removed 5 bases from V and 1 base from J, with 20 bases in between. The CDR3 spells CASSLQGYGIRNTEAFF. DNA of the CDR3: TGTGCCAGCAGCCTCCAGGGGTATGGAATAAGGAACACTGAAGCTTTCTTT. Full variable domain (outside the CDR3, taken from reference TRBV7-3 and TRBJ1-1): GAGVSQTPSNKVTEKGKYVELRCDPISGHTALYWYRQSLGQGPEFLIYFQGTGAADDSGLPNDRFFAVRPEGSVSTLKIQRTERGDSAVYLCASSLQGYGIRNTEAFFGQGTRLTVV.

The chain couples TRBV5-1 to TRBJ2-1, with D tentatively TRBD2 (6 bases). V lost 2 bases and J lost 0, with 12 bases in between. The germline CDR1 and CDR2 sequences are SGHRS and YFSETQ. The CDR3 totals 16 residues. CDR3 protein: CASSFMGGSSYNEQFF. CDR3 sequence (DNA): TGCGCCAGCAGCTTTATGGGGGGAAGCTCCTACAATGAGCAGTTCTTC.

The chain recombines TRBV12-3 or TRBV12-4 with TRBJ2-3, with 7 bases lining up with TRBD2. V trimming: 6 bases; J trimming: 2 bases; junction bases outside the gene matches: 5. The CDR3 sequence is 14 residues long. CDR3: CASSVLAHTDTQYF. Here the CDR3 DNA reads TGTGCCAGCAGCGTACTAGCGCACACAGATACGCAGTATTTT.

The V gene is TRBV12-3 or TRBV12-4, the J gene TRBJ1-2; possibly TRBD1 for D (5 bases). The CDR3 totals 15 residues. Trimming removed 3 bases from V and 8 bases from J, with 19 bases in between. The DNA of the CDR3 is TGTGCCAGCAGTTTTGGGGGGATCGGCGGCTGGGGCTACACCTTC. Amino acids: CASSFGGIGGWGYTF.

This clonotype was observed at least ten times. The chain uses TRBV7-8 and TRBJ2-1, with no clear D. Germline V gene data show CDR1 as SGHVS and CDR2 as FQNEAQ. The ends were cut back, 4 bases at V and 2 bases at J, with 21 bases in the middle. This CDR3 has 18 amino acids. The CDR3 is CASSSPFSNRFTYNEQFF. CDR3 nucleotide sequence: TGTGCCAGCAGCTCCCCCTTCTCAAACAGATTTACCTACAATGAGCAGTTCTTC.

This clonotype was recorded many times. This chain connects TRBV7-2 to TRBJ1-1; no clear D gene. Trimming removed 5 bases at V and 7 bases at J, with 14 bases between. CDR1 and CDR2 from the germline V gene are SGHTA and FQGNSA. The CDR3 has 13 residues. CDR3 DNA sequence: TGTGCCAGCAGCCAATTGTGGCGGAGTGAAGCTTTCTTT. Encoded protein: CASSQLWRSEAFF.

The chain recombines TRBV7-6 with TRBJ2-7, with 11 bases that match TRBD1. Unmatched junction bases numbered 10, after V lost 5 bases and J lost 1 base. The CDR3 has 17 amino acids. Germline V CDR1 and CDR2: SGHVS, FNYEAQ. This CDR3 reads CASSPVRGTGGSYEQYV. In DNA, the CDR3 is TGTGCCAGCAGCCCTGTCCGTGGGACAGGGGGTTCCTACGAGCAGTACGTC.

This clonotype appeared once. The rearrangement joins TRBV2 to TRBJ1-5; TRBD1 agrees at 7 bases. Germline values: CDR1 SNHLY, CDR2 FYNNEI. V shed 6 bases, J shed 0 bases, and the junction held 11 bases outside the gene matches. The CDR3 runs 17 residues. DNA for the CDR3: TGTGCCAGCAGGATAGGGACAGAAAGTTATAGCAATCAGCCCCAGCATTTT. It yields the protein CASRIGTESYSNQPQHF.

This clonotype was seen a handful of times. This chain links TRBV11-2 with TRBJ1-1, with D unclear. Trimming cost V 2 bases and J 3 bases, with 16 bases left between them. Germline V lookup: CDR1 SGHAT, CDR2 FQNNGV. The CDR3 sequence is 16 residues long. CDR3 sequence reads: CASSLIRPPKDTEAFF. The CDR3 DNA follows: TGTGCCAGCAGCTTAATCCGACCCCCAAAGGACACTGAAGCTTTCTTT.

This clonotype was detected many times. The rearrangement links TRBV6-1 to TRBJ2-5, with D unresolved. Trimming removed 2 bases from V and 5 bases from J, with 15 bases in between. The CDR3 totals 15 residues. From germline, CDR1 is MNHNS and CDR2 SASEGT. The CDR3 bases are TGTGCCAGCAGTGAATTGGGAACGAAAGGGGAGACCCAGTACTTC. Amino acid sequence: CASSELGTKGETQYF.

This clonotype was observed a few times. V and J are TRBV7-2 and TRBJ2-5; TRBD2 aligns across 10 bases. This CDR3 has 18 amino acids. Unmatched junction bases numbered 14, after V lost 5 bases and J lost 2 bases. CDR1 and CDR2 (germline): SGHTA, FQGNSA. The CDR3 protein is CASSPNDVLAGVQETQYF. The CDR3 DNA is TGTGCCAGCAGCCCGAACGACGTTCTAGCGGGAGTACAAGAGACCCAGTACTTC.

This clonotype was picked up a small number of times. This chain uses TRBV10-3 with TRBJ1-4; D is possibly TRBD1 (5 bases). The V gene's germline CDR1 is ENHRY and CDR2 SYGVKD. Trimming left V 6 bases short and J 7 bases short, with 15 bases between. The CDR3 is made up of 14 amino acids. The CDR3 DNA reads TGTGCCATCAGGAATCAGGGTGGTTCTGAAAAACTGTTTTTT. This codes for CAIRNQGGSEKLFF.

This rearrangement joins TRBV20-1 to TRBJ2-5, with D maybe TRBD1 (6 bases). V dropped 2 bases and J dropped 4 bases, with 8 bases sitting between them. Germline V gives CDR1 DFQATT, CDR2 SNEGSKA (reference sequence). This CDR3 is 12 amino acids long. The CDR3 nucleotides are TGCAGTGCTAGATTAGGGGGAGAGACCCAGTACTTC. This translates into CSARLGGETQYF.

This clonotype has more than one count but fewer than ten. V usage is TRBV12-3 or TRBV12-4 and J usage is TRBJ2-7; 7 bases line up with TRBD2. J lost 0 bases, V lost 10 bases, and 12 bases had no gene match. The CDR3 length is 15 residues. The CDR3 DNA reads TGTGCCACCACCCTGGGACTACTGGTCTCCTACGAGCAGTACGTC. Its protein is CATTLGLLVSYEQYV.

This clonotype was detected a few times. The gene calls are TRBV27 and TRBJ2-1; 8 nucleotides match TRBD2. V was clipped by 6 bases and J by 6 bases; unmatched bases: 19. This CDR3 is built from 18 residues. Looked up from germline, CDR1 is MNHEY and CDR2 is SMNVEV (reference sequence). The chain's CDR3 is CASRPLSGNGLNRNEQFF. Here the CDR3 DNA reads TGTGCCAGCAGACCTCTTAGCGGGAATGGCTTGAATCGCAATGAGCAGTTCTTC.

V is TRBV6-2 or TRBV6-3 and J is TRBJ2-5; 8 bases align to TRBD1. CDR3 length: 14 residues. Trimming at V came to 5 bases and at J to 7 bases, leaving 9 bases not matched to a gene. Germline V gene sequence: CDR1 MNHEY, CDR2 SVGEGT. The CDR3 sequence is CASSHPTGQGTQYF. As DNA, the CDR3 is TGTGCCAGCAGTCATCCGACAGGACAGGGGACCCAGTACTTC.

This clonotype has only a few counts. The J gene is TRBJ2-1, the V gene TRBV7-9, with TRBD2 identical over 10 bases. This CDR3 spans 16 amino acids. CDR1 and CDR2 (germline): SEHNR, FQNEAQ (reference sequence). V lost 2 bases to trimming and J lost 8 bases; unmatched junction nucleotides: 9. The CDR3 protein is CASSLKWLAGAHEQFF. DNA for the CDR3: TGTGCCAGCAGCTTAAAGTGGCTAGCGGGAGCACATGAGCAGTTCTTC.

This clonotype was seen a handful of times. The CDR3 reads CASSLAPGLAGDYNEQFF. The CDR3 nucleotides are TGCGCCAGCAGCCTAGCCCCGGGACTAGCGGGAGACTACAATGAGCAGTTCTTC. The chain combines TRBV4-1 with TRBJ2-1, with TRBD2 matching over 14 bases. Trimming at V came to 4 bases and at J to 3 bases, leaving 8 bases not matched to a gene. Germline CDR1 and CDR2: MGHRA and YSYEKL. CDR3 length: 18 amino acids.

This clonotype was picked up many times. The genes are TRBV20-1 and TRBJ2-3; 7 bases are shared with TRBD1. CDR3 length: 14 amino acids. The germline V gene has CDR1 DFQATT and CDR2 SNEGSKA (reference sequence). Losses at the gene ends were 0 bases for V and 9 bases for J; bases not matched to a gene: 9. CDR3 nucleotides: TGCAGTGCTAGAGATCAGGGGGTGGCAGGGACGCAGTATTTT. This translates into CSARDQGVAGTQYF.

This clonotype was detected a few times. The chain links TRBV12-3 or TRBV12-4 to TRBJ2-5; no clear D gene. V was clipped by 5 bases and J by 3 bases, with 7 bases between them. The CDR3 length is 12 residues. The CDR3 loop reads CASSPDEETQYF. The CDR3 region has the DNA TGTGCCAGCAGTCCGGACGAAGAGACCCAGTACTTC.

This clonotype has just a few counts. The V and J genes are TRBV19 and TRBJ2-2; 12 nucleotides align to TRBD2. There are 19 residues in the CDR3. Germline V gene sequence: CDR1 LNHDA, CDR2 SQIVND (reference sequence). Trimming cost V 1 base and J 0 bases; bases outside gene matches: 6. CDR3 nucleotides: TGTGCCAGTAGTATAGTTAGGACTAGCGGGATATCGAACACCGGGGAGCTGTTTTTT. Translating it yields CASSIVRTSGISNTGELFF.

This clonotype has a handful of counts. V usage is TRBV11-2 and J usage is TRBJ2-3; 11 nucleotides line up with TRBD2. Trimming took 0 bases from V and 3 from J; bases not matched to a gene: 2. From germline, CDR1 is SGHAT and CDR2 FQNNGV. There are 16 residues in the CDR3. The CDR3: CASSLELAGETDTQYF. In nucleotides, the CDR3 is TGTGCCAGCAGCTTAGAACTAGCGGGAGAGACAGATACGCAGTATTTT.

This clonotype appeared many times. This chain links TRBV7-6 with TRBJ2-3; the D gene could be TRBD1 or TRBD2 (5 bases each). CDR1 is SGHVS, CDR2 FNYEAQ, per germline. V lost 2 bases and J lost 8, with 17 bases in between. There are 15 residues in the CDR3. The CDR3 loop is CASSLNGAGLGTQYF. The CDR3 DNA is TGTGCCAGCAGCTTAAACGGGGCAGGGCTTGGTACGCAGTATTTT.

The genes are TRBV19 and TRBJ2-5, with D unresolved. This CDR3 has 13 residues. Germline lookup yields CDR1 LNHDA and CDR2 SQIVND (reference sequence). The V gene lost 3 bases and the J gene lost 6 bases, with 11 bases spanning the gap. Here the CDR3 DNA reads TGTGCCAGTAGTATTCGGCGGTCCAAGACCCAGTACTTC. Protein: CASSIRRSKTQYF.

The chain has TRBV20-1 and TRBJ2-1; 9 bases line up with TRBD2. The CDR3 has 15 amino acids. The junction had 9 bases not matched to a gene; V was cut back by 6 bases and J by 3 bases. Germline V gives CDR1 DFQATT, CDR2 SNEGSKA (reference sequence). CDR3 DNA sequence: TGCAGTGCATTAGGGGCGGGAGGGGTCTACAATGAGCAGTTCTTC. Its protein product is CSALGAGGVYNEQFF.

V gene TRBV4-1 combines with J gene TRBJ2-7; 10 bases agree with TRBD2. The germline V gene has CDR1 MGHRA and CDR2 YSYEKL. The CDR3 totals 18 residues. V gave up 1 base and J gave up 5 bases; unmatched junction bases: 14. The CDR3 sequence is CASSQVRGGLALIDEQYF. As DNA, the CDR3 is TGCGCCAGCAGCCAAGTGCGCGGGGGACTAGCGTTAATCGACGAGCAGTACTTC.

The gene calls are TRBV20-1 and TRBJ1-6; D gene unclear. Germline V CDR1 and CDR2: DFQATT, SNEGSKA (reference sequence). There are 14 residues in the CDR3. V lost 3 bases and J 6 bases, leaving 12 bases between the germline ends. CDR3 sequence: CSASYSGGNSPLHF. In nucleotides, the CDR3 is TGCAGTGCTAGTTATTCGGGTGGTAATTCACCCCTCCACTTT.